These T cell receptor beta chains were read from a single sample in a study of T-cell memory formation after mild COVID-19. TCRdb reprocessed the 5' RACE reads with MiXCR, giving one entry per CDR3 protein. The data contain some 410,000 distinct CDR3 sequences, less than 25% of them singletons. The material sequenced was PBMCs or a T cell subset sorted from them (not recorded which). These receptors were collected from an adult woman who had mild COVID-19 (a few samples of this study predate the infection). Cell type and time point are not known. The CDR3 runs from the conserved cysteine through the conserved F or W. The D gene is left open where the match is weak. A row's size may be missing; if present it is once, few, many or a size class.

J gene | clone size | V gene | D gene | CDR3 DNA | CDR3 protein
TRBJ2-7 | few | TRBV6-2/TRBV6-3 | TRBD2 | TGTGCCAGCATCCGGACTAGCCCGTACGAGCAGTACTTC | CASIRTSPYEQYF
TRBJ2-7 | NA | TRBV29-1 | TRBD1 | TGCAGCGTTGCCGCCGGGACAGGGGGGGAAGAGCAGTACTTC | CSVAAGTGGEEQYF
TRBJ1-5 | NA | TRBV12-3/TRBV12-4 | TRBD1 | TGTGCCAGCAGTTTAGGGCCGGGACAGGTGCCTGCCCAGCATTTT | CASSLGPGQVPAQHF
TRBJ1-1 | few | TRBV7-6 | TRBD1 | TGTGCCAGCAGCTCTCGCCAGGACAGGGAAGCTTTCTTT | CASSSRQDREAFF
TRBJ1-1 | few | TRBV7-9 | NA | TGTGCCAGCAGCTTACTATACAGGGACGAGGCTGAAGCTTTCTTT | CASSLLYRDEAEAFF
TRBJ2-7 | few | TRBV15 | NA | TGTGCCACCAGCACTAGCGTCAGCGCCCACTACGAGCAGTACTTC | CATSTSVSAHYEQYF
TRBJ2-7 | NA | TRBV20-1 | TRBD2 | TGCAGTGCTCAGGGACTAGCTGGCGAGCAGTACTTC | CSAQGLAGEQYF
TRBJ1-6 | NA | TRBV12-3/TRBV12-4 | TRBD1 | TGTGCCAGCAGCTCGGACAGGCAGAATTCACCCCTCCACTTT | CASSSDRQNSPLHF
TRBJ2-2 | few | TRBV20-1 | NA | TGCAGTGCTAGGCTTAAACAGAACACCGGGGAGCTGTTTTTT | CSARLKQNTGELFF
TRBJ2-4 | NA | TRBV2 | NA | TGTGCCAGTACGACAGTCGGGGCCAAAAACATTCAGTACTTC | CASTTVGAKNIQYF
TRBJ2-3 | NA | TRBV5-1 | NA | TGCGCCAGCAGCTTTACCCCGGGACCGAGCATTGGTACGCAGTATTTT | CASSFTPGPSIGTQYF